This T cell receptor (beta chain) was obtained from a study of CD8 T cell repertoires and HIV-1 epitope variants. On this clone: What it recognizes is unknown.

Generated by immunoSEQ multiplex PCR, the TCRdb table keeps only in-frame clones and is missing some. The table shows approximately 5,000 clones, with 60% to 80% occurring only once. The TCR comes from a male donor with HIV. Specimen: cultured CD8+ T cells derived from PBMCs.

CDR3 sequence: CASRTIGTDTEAFF. Here the CDR3 DNA reads TGCGCCAGCAGAACTATCGGGACAGACACTGAAGCTTTCTTT. The rearrangement links TRBV4-1 to TRBJ1-1, with TRBD1 matching over 7 bases. The CDR3 sequence is 14 residues long. Trimming cost V 6 bases and J 3 bases; bases outside gene matches: 7. Per the germline V gene, CDR1 is MGHRA and CDR2 is YSYEKL.